This T cell receptor beta chain came from a study of shared clonotypes between healthy human individuals. At the level of the study: The study used three CD4 naive, three CD4 memory, two CD8 naive and one CD8 memory plate per donor.

On this clone: Its antigen is unknown.

Only in-frame clones appear in the TCRdb table, and some are missing; sequencing was by immunoSEQ multiplex PCR. The sample includes 950,000 to 1,200,000 clones, approximately 80% seen only once; the top ten take roughly 0.83%. This CDR3 region has 13 residues. J was trimmed by 8 bases and V by 5 bases; bases with no gene match: 6. Germline CDR1 is SGHTA and CDR2 is FQGTGA. Study conclusions and caveats: Donor clonotype sharing was expected to depend on sequencing depth.

What was sequenced was memory CD4+ T cells from PBMCs. Subset here: CD45RA-negative fraction. This clonotype originated in a man aged 18 to 29 in good health. Some clones in this sample may be carry-over from other donors' samples. This chain joins TRBV7-3 and TRBJ1-2, with 9 nucleotides matching TRBD1. The CDR3 region has the DNA TGTGCCAGCAGCCAAATGGACAGGGGCGGCTACACCTTC. Translating it yields CASSQMDRGGYTF.